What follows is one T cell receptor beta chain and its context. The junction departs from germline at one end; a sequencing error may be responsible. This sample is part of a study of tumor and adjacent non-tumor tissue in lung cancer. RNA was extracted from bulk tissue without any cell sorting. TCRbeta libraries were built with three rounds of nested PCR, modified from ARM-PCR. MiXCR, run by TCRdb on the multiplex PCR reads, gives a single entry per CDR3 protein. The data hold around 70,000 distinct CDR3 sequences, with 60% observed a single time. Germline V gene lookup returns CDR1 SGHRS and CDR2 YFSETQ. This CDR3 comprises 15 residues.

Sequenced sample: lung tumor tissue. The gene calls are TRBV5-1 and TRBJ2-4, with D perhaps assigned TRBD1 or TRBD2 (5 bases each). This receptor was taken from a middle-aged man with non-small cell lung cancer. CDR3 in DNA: TGCGCCTGCAGCCGAGGGGCCCCGGCCAAAAACATTCAGTACTTC. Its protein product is CACSRGAPAKNIQYF.